Presented here are 5 T cell receptor beta chains from one specimen sequenced in a study of CD8 T cells in ankylosing spondylitis. TCRdb fed the 5' RACE reads into MiXCR, producing one record per CDR3 protein. The table includes some 250,000 distinct CDR3 sequences, more than 20% detected once. Sequencing used blood, either unsorted or a sorted T cell fraction (not recorded which). These receptors were collected from a male donor with ankylosing spondylitis or in good health (not recorded which).

This sequence joins TRBV30 and TRBJ2-1, with 9 nucleotides matching TRBD1. The junction had 6 bases not matched to a gene; V was cut back by 0 bases and J by 6 bases. The germline V gene has CDR1 GTSNPN and CDR2 SVGIG (reference sequence). The CDR3 is made up of 15 amino acids. This chain's CDR3 is CAWSVRDRVANEQFF. For the CDR3, the DNA is TGTGCCTGGAGTGTCCGGGACAGGGTGGCCAATGAGCAGTTCTTC.

The gene calls are TRBV18 and TRBJ2-1; maybe TRBD2 (5 bases). Germline V CDR1 and CDR2: KGHSH, LQKENI. V gave up 0 bases and J gave up 8 bases, with 8 bases separating them. CDR3 size: 13 residues. The CDR3 loop is CASSPPSGDEQFF. CDR3 DNA sequence: TGTGCCAGCTCACCACCAAGCGGCGATGAGCAGTTCTTC.

This clonotype was observed at least ten times. V and J are TRBV25-1 and TRBJ2-5; 9 nucleotides agree with TRBD1. Germline CDR1 and CDR2: MGHDK and SYGVNS. This CDR3 contains 15 residues. V trimming: 3 bases; J trimming: 5 bases; junction bases outside the gene matches: 7. The CDR3 reads CASSDPRDRAETQYF. CDR3 coding DNA: TGTGCCAGCAGTGATCCGCGGGACAGGGCGGAGACCCAGTACTTC.

The sample holds many counts of this clonotype. The chain links TRBV3-1 to TRBJ2-6, with 7 positions matching TRBD1. The germline V gene has CDR1 LGHDT and CDR2 YNNKEL (reference sequence). The V gene end was trimmed by 2 bases and the J gene end by 11 bases; junction bases not matched to a gene: 12. The CDR3 loop spans 16 amino acids. The CDR3 region is CASSQRGQTPGDVLTF. The CDR3 region has the DNA TGTGCCAGCAGCCAACGGGGACAGACCCCTGGGGACGTCCTGACTTTC. Full variable domain (remainder filled in from reference TRBV3-1 and TRBJ2-6): DTAVSQTPKYLVTQMGNDKSIKCEQNLGHDTMYWYKQDSKKFLKIMFSYNNKELIINETVPNRFSPKSPDKAHLNLHINSLELGDSAVYFCASSQRGQTPGDVLTFGAGSRLTVL.

The J gene is TRBJ2-3, the V gene TRBV20-1; no clear D. This CDR3 is 13 amino acids long. Per the germline V gene, CDR1 is DFQATT and CDR2 is SNEGSKA (reference sequence). V was pared by 0 bases and J by 9 bases, with 13 bases between. CDR3 DNA sequence: TGCAGTGCTAGAGAACCTTCCGGGTCCACGCAGTATTTT. The encoded protein is CSAREPSGSTQYF.